This TCR beta chain was recorded in a study of T cells in tumors after PD-1 blockade. In the study overall: Patients received pembrolizumab 200 mg every 3 weeks or cemiplimab 350 mg every 2 weeks. Daily vismodegib 150 mg continued in a subset of anti-PD-1-treated patients. Regarding the study as a whole: Approximately 41% of tumor TCR clonotypes were also found in blood.

Clones were read by immunoSEQ multiplex PCR, and TCRdb kept only the in-frame ones, dropping some. Among about 59,000 clones listed, around 80% were seen once. This clone has a single count. The target antigen is unknown. This specimen consisted of PBMCs, obtained before anti-PD-1 treatment. The sequence was collected from a human donor with basal cell carcinoma.

The CDR3 region is CASSSLGTELERRGYGYTF. In DNA form, the CDR3 reads TGTGCCAGCAGTTCACTAGGGACAGAACTAGAACGGAGAGGTTATGGCTACACCTTC. The chain has TRBV27 and TRBJ1-2; 7 bases line up with TRBD1. CDR1 and CDR2 (germline): MNHEY, SMNVEV (reference sequence). This CDR3 spans 19 amino acids. The V gene end was trimmed by 4 bases and the J gene end by 5 bases; junction bases not matched to a gene: 22.